The 15 T cell receptor beta chains listed next were all sequenced from one sample in a study of immune cell composition in non-small cell lung cancer. The normal lung sample lay at least 3 cm, and maximally far, from the tumour. This table comes from immunoSEQ multiplex PCR, and its TCRdb copy is limited to in-frame clones, with some not included. The profile shows roughly 3,200 clones, 70% to 85% of them singletons. Sequencing was carried out using non-adjacent lung tissue. Receptor source: a human donor with non-small cell lung cancer.

This chain uses TRBV7-9 with TRBJ2-3; possible D gene TRBD2, 6 bases. The germline V gene has CDR1 SEHNR and CDR2 FQNEAQ (reference sequence). The CDR3 sequence is 14 residues long. Trimming took off 3 bases at V and 3 bases at J, with 10 bases between the two ends. The CDR3: CASSFRDFTDTQYF. Written as DNA, the CDR3 is TGTGCCAGCAGCTTCCGGGACTTTACAGATACGCAGTATTTT.

The J gene is TRBJ2-1, the V gene TRBV14; D not resolved. The CDR3 loop spans 18 amino acids. Germline loops: CDR1 SGHDN, CDR2 FVKESK. Deletions cut 3 bases from V and 3 bases from J, with 21 bases between. CDR3 loop: CASSHPLRVTPGYNEQFF. DNA for the CDR3: TGTGCCAGCAGCCACCCACTGCGCGTCACTCCAGGCTACAATGAGCAGTTCTTC.

The genes are TRBV11-2 and TRBJ2-1; D possibly corresponds to TRBD2 (5 bases). The germline gives CDR1 SGHAT, CDR2 FQNNGV. V lost 4 bases and J 3 bases, leaving 10 bases between the germline ends. The CDR3 totals 14 residues. The CDR3 bases are TGTGCCAGCAGCTGGAGGTTGAACTACAATGAGCAGTTCTTC. Translating gives CASSWRLNYNEQFF.

The rearrangement links TRBV11-2 to TRBJ1-1; D might be TRBD1 (6 bases). The CDR3 totals 16 residues. Germline CDR1 SGHAT, CDR2 FQNNGV. The V and J ends lost 4 bases and 6 bases respectively, with 21 bases between them. The CDR3 DNA follows: TGTGCCAGCAGCTCCGAAAACAGGGTTAGTTTTCCTGAAGCTTTCTTT. Its translation: CASSSENRVSFPEAFF.

The J gene is TRBJ2-7, the V gene TRBV7-8; D perhaps matches TRBD1 (5 bases). Trimming took 5 bases from V and 0 from J, leaving 14 bases between them. This CDR3 region has 15 residues. Germline CDR1 reads SGHVS; CDR2 reads FQNEAQ. CDR3 region: CASSPWVDSSYEQYF. Written as DNA, the CDR3 is TGTGCCAGCAGCCCCTGGGTTGACAGCTCCTACGAGCAGTACTTC.

The gene calls are TRBV10-2 and TRBJ2-7; TRBD1 might be the D (5 bases). The CDR3 sequence is 11 residues long. Germline CDR1 reads WSHSY; CDR2 reads SAAADI. V dropped 8 bases and J dropped 3 bases, with 8 bases sitting between them. The CDR3 nucleotides read TGCGCCAGCGGAGACAGCTACGAGCAGTACTTC. Amino acids: CASGDSYEQYF.

Details on this clone: Additional DNA sequences in this sample encode the identical CDR3. The rearrangement joins TRBV23-1 to TRBJ2-7; 9 bases align to TRBD1. TRBV23-1 is identified as an open reading frame with a role that is uncertain. J was trimmed by 0 bases and V by 8 bases; bases with no gene match: 23. This CDR3 is 20 amino acids long. CDR3: CASPNNKHRGLFLCSYEQYF. In DNA form, the CDR3 reads TGCGCCAGCCCGAACAATAAGCACAGGGGGCTTTTCCTCTGCTCCTACGAGCAGTACTTC.

The V call is TRBV29-1, the J call TRBJ1-4; D may be TRBD1 (5 bases). The CDR3 sequence is 13 residues long. Germline CDR1 SQVTM, CDR2 ANQGSEA. Trimming removed 6 bases at V and 2 bases at J, with 10 bases between. The CDR3 DNA sequence: TGCAGCGTCTGGGGGGTTACTAATGAAAAACTGTTTTTT. It codes for CSVWGVTNEKLFF.

This clone occurred once. The chain joins TRBV6-5 to TRBJ2-2; D remains unclear. CDR1 and CDR2 from the germline V gene are MNHEY and SVGAGI. V was pared by 7 bases and J by 2 bases, with 8 bases between. This CDR3 has 13 amino acids. Written as DNA, the CDR3 is TGTGCCAGCAACAGATTTAACACCGGGGAGCTGTTTTTT. Its translation: CASNRFNTGELFF.

V usage is TRBV29-1 and J usage is TRBJ1-1; a weak D match, TRBD1 (6 bases). V was cut by 6 bases and J by 6 bases, with 11 bases left in between. The CDR3 loop spans 11 amino acids. In germline, CDR1 is SQVTM, CDR2 ANQGSEA. The CDR3 loop is CSVWYRAEAFF. CDR3 nucleotide sequence: TGCAGCGTATGGTACAGGGCTGAAGCTTTCTTT.

The chain combines TRBV6-1 with TRBJ2-1, with unresolved D. Germline CDR1 reads MNHNS; CDR2 reads SASEGT. The CDR3 contains 13 residues. The V end lost 10 bases, the J end lost 0 bases, and 10 bases lay between the germline ends. CDR3 residues: CATSQYSYNEQFF. DNA of the CDR3: TGTGCCACCTCTCAGTACTCCTACAATGAGCAGTTCTTC.

This chain's CDR3 is CSVDRGEGGYTF. The DNA for the CDR3 is TGCAGCGTTGACAGGGGCGAGGGTGGCTACACCTTC. The J gene is TRBJ1-2, the V gene TRBV29-1; weak D call: TRBD1 (6 bases). The germline V gene encodes CDR1 SQVTM and CDR2 ANQGSEA. This CDR3 has 12 residues. Trimming took off 3 bases at V and 7 bases at J, with 12 bases between the two ends.

V usage is TRBV6-6 and J usage is TRBJ2-7; unclear D gene. With 6 bases removed from V and 2 bases from J, the gap between germline ends came to 5 bases. Germline V gene data show CDR1 as MNHNY and CDR2 as SVGAGI (reference sequence). The length of the CDR3 is 11 residues. The CDR3 loop is CASSPAYEQYF. The CDR3 DNA reads as TGTGCCAGCAGCCCCGCCTACGAGCAGTACTTC.

This clone appeared once. V is TRBV5-5 and J is TRBJ1-1; D call uncertain. Germline V gene sequence: CDR1 SGHKS, CDR2 YYEKEE (reference sequence). The CDR3 has 12 residues. Trimming took 3 bases from V and 3 from J, leaving 6 bases between them. The CDR3 sequence is CASSSLDTEAFF. As DNA, the CDR3 is TGTGCCAGCAGCTCCCTAGACACTGAAGCTTTCTTT.

This clone was detected only a few times. V gene TRBV4-1 combines with J gene TRBJ1-2, with 7 bases fitting TRBD1. The germline V gene encodes CDR1 MGHRA and CDR2 YSYEKL. With V trimmed by 1 base and J by 7 bases, 9 bases remained unmatched. The CDR3 runs 15 residues. DNA for the CDR3: TGCGCCAGCAGCCAAGGCCCGTCAGGGGGAACTGGCTACACCTTC. Amino acid sequence: CASSQGPSGGTGYTF.